One and the same sample provided the 11 T cell receptor beta chains below, sequenced in a study of identical twins. TCRdb re-derived calls from the 5' RACE reads in MiXCR, one entry per CDR3 protein. The table has around 1.7 million distinct CDR3 sequences, about 31% seen once. Material for sequencing was cord blood. These receptors came from a newborn girl in good health.

This clonotype was counted only a few times. The CDR3 reads CASSAAGTGSTDTQYF. DNA of the CDR3: TGTGCCAGCAGTGCAGCCGGGACAGGAAGCACAGATACGCAGTATTTT. The J gene is TRBJ2-3, the V gene TRBV2, with 8 nucleotides matching TRBD1. Trimming took 4 bases from V and 0 from J; bases not matched to a gene: 6. The length of the CDR3 is 16 residues. CDR1 SNHLY and CDR2 FYNNEI come from the germline V gene.

This clonotype was counted a few times. A far larger clone differs by one base, so this is likely a read error. This sequence joins TRBV2 and TRBJ2-7, with D perhaps being TRBD1 or TRBD2 (6 bases each). Germline lookup yields CDR1 SNHLY and CDR2 FYNNEI. V was trimmed by 8 bases and J by 2 bases, leaving 10 bases between them. The CDR3 totals 12 residues. CDR3: CASGGTTYEQYF. The CDR3 region has the DNA TGTGCCAGCGGCGGGACAACCTACGAGCAGTACTTC.

The V gene is TRBV21-1, the J gene TRBJ2-7; the DNA was not compared with TRBD1, the D call given in the table. TRBV21-1 corresponds to a pseudogene. CDR3 length: 14 residues. The CDR3 DNA reads TGTGCCAGCAGCAAATTTCAGGGGGGCTACGAGCAGTACTTC. As protein: CASSKFQGGYEQYF.

This clonotype was seen a few times. V usage is TRBV5-1 and J usage is TRBJ1-2, with TRBD1 matching over 8 bases. The CDR3 has 12 residues. Germline V gives CDR1 SGHRS, CDR2 YFSETQ. Trimming removed 4 bases from V and 7 bases from J; junction bases left unmatched: 3. CDR3 bases: TGCGCCAGCAGCGTGACAGGGGCTGGCTACACCTTC. Protein product: CASSVTGAGYTF.

This clonotype appeared a few times. The chain uses TRBV27 and TRBJ2-7; TRBD1 is a possible D gene (5 bases). The V end lost 7 bases, the J end lost 3 bases, and 19 bases lay between the germline ends. The CDR3 loop spans 15 amino acids. Germline V gene lookup returns CDR1 MNHEY and CDR2 SMNVEV (reference sequence). CDR3 sequence: CASTPSAGLNYEQYF. The CDR3 nucleotides are TGTGCCAGCACCCCCTCGGCAGGGCTGAACTACGAGCAGTACTTC.

This clonotype was seen only a few times. The V gene is TRBV25-1, the J gene TRBJ2-3, with 7 bases lining up with TRBD1. Germline V gene data show CDR1 as MGHDK and CDR2 as SYGVNS. The CDR3 has 12 amino acids. V trimming: 4 bases; J trimming: 7 bases; junction bases outside the gene matches: 2. In nucleotides, the CDR3 is TGTGCCAGCAGTGTACAGGGGAATACGCAGTATTTT. Its translation is CASSVQGNTQYF.

The V call is TRBV28, the J call TRBJ2-7; no definite D call. The CDR3 is 14 residues long. V gave up 3 bases and J gave up 6 bases, with 15 bases separating them. Germline loops: CDR1 MDHEN, CDR2 SYDVKM. CDR3 DNA sequence: TGTGCCAGCAGTTTGGCACGGGTACCCGTCGAGCAGTACTTC. Its protein product is CASSLARVPVEQYF.

The chain is built from TRBV24-1 and TRBJ2-3, with TRBD2 matching 8 bases. CDR3 length equals 18 residues. The ends lost 2 bases at V and 7 bases at J; junction bases unmatched: 16. Germline V gene data show CDR1 as KGHDR and CDR2 as SFDVKD. The CDR3 region is CATSDSTAGTSKGHTQYF. DNA of the CDR3: TGTGCCACCAGTGATTCCACCGCCGGGACTAGTAAGGGTCATACGCAGTATTTT.

In DNA form, the CDR3 reads TGCAGTGCAATTCCAGGGGGGCGAGAGACCCAGTACTTC. As protein: CSAIPGGRETQYF. The chain uses TRBV20-1 and TRBJ2-7; perhaps TRBD1 as D (7 bases). The better agreement between TRBJ2-5 and the DNA end casts doubt on the J call. There are 13 residues in the CDR3. The germline gives CDR1 DFQATT, CDR2 SNEGSKA (reference sequence).

The chain is built from TRBV12-3 or TRBV12-4 and TRBJ2-2; tentatively, D is TRBD1 (6 bases). V lost 6 bases to trimming and J lost 0 bases, with 17 bases between them. This CDR3 comprises 17 residues. This chain's CDR3 is CASSRKPGQANTGELFF. The DNA of the CDR3 is TGTGCCAGCAGCCGTAAGCCGGGACAAGCGAACACCGGGGAGCTGTTTTTT.

V gene TRBV7-8 combines with J gene TRBJ1-6, with D perhaps TRBD1 (5 bases). V was pared by 5 bases and J by 10 bases, with 15 bases between. CDR3 length: 14 amino acids. Germline V gene sequence: CDR1 SGHVS, CDR2 FQNEAQ. The CDR3: CASSPLGRKSPLHF. CDR3 sequence (DNA): TGTGCCAGCAGCCCGCTGGGACGGAAGTCACCCCTCCACTTT.